This entry concerns a single T cell receptor (beta chain). In the original processing: Scientists estimated how many nucleated cells there were by amplifying reference gene primers. Measured with immunoSEQ multiplex PCR; TCRdb has only the in-frame clones, and not every one. V, J and clone size derive from that table, while D and trimming were established from the DNA sequence. The table records approximately 74,000 clones, less than 95% of them present only once. The data stem from a study of blood T cell repertoires in COVID-19. In the study overall: Researchers got acute and convalescent COVID-19 samples from the United States, Italy and Spain. Sample material is recorded as cDNA or gDNA derived from T cells, B-cell-depleted T cells, or PBMCs.

There are 15 residues in the CDR3. V dropped 7 bases and J dropped 0 bases, with 13 bases sitting between them. Germline CDR1 MDHEN, CDR2 SYDVKM. The genes are TRBV28 and TRBJ1-5, with D perhaps TRBD1 (5 bases). This clonotype was sampled from a woman in her fifties or sixties with active COVID-19. The sequenced sample was peripheral blood. The CDR3 coding sequence is TGTGCCAGCATTCCTTCACAGGCTAGCAATCAGCCCCAGCATTTT. Protein sequence: CASIPSQASNQPQHF.